This is a list of T cell receptor beta chains from one sample in a study of T-cell memory formation after mild COVID-19. TCRdb re-derived calls from the 5' RACE reads in MiXCR, one entry per CDR3 protein. The sample carries approximately 150,000 distinct CDR3 sequences, about 6.1% recorded once. The specimen sequenced was PBMCs or a T cell subset sorted from them (not recorded which). All receptors come from an adult woman who had mild COVID-19 (a few samples of this study predate the infection). Cell type and time point are not known. The conserved cysteine and the conserved F or W are not part of the CDR3 here. A D gene is named only where the DNA matches it firmly.

CDR3 protein: ASSLIAGRANEQF
V gene: TRBV7-9
J gene: TRBJ2-1
D gene: NA

CDR3 protein: ASSTLTGPSGANVLT
V gene: TRBV5-4
J gene: TRBJ2-6
D gene: NA

CDR3 protein: ASSLLSTSGRAVADTQY
V gene: TRBV7-2
J gene: TRBJ2-3
D gene: TRBD2

CDR3 protein: ASSLATSGYGYT
V gene: TRBV12-3/TRBV12-4
J gene: TRBJ1-2
D gene: NA

CDR3 protein: ARRQPPSSYNSPLH
V gene: TRBV6-2/TRBV6-3
J gene: TRBJ1-6
D gene: NA

CDR3 protein: ASSQSRDRQAF
V gene: TRBV3-1
J gene: TRBJ1-1
D gene: TRBD1

CDR3 protein: ASSARTGFDTGELF
V gene: TRBV5-1
J gene: TRBJ2-2
D gene: TRBD1

CDR3 protein: SVRRDMADTQY
V gene: TRBV29-1
J gene: TRBJ2-3
D gene: NA

CDR3 protein: ASSLGGGSSYNEQF
V gene: TRBV5-6
J gene: TRBJ2-1
D gene: NA

CDR3 protein: ASSSPLKNIQY
V gene: TRBV7-2
J gene: TRBJ2-4
D gene: NA

CDR3 protein: ASSPHPSLLHSNQPQH
V gene: TRBV3-1
J gene: TRBJ1-5
D gene: NA

CDR3 protein: ASRSSGRIGELF
V gene: TRBV6-5
J gene: TRBJ2-2
D gene: TRBD2

CDR3 protein: SARVYGSRGEQY
V gene: TRBV20-1
J gene: TRBJ2-7
D gene: NA

CDR3 protein: ASSQDTVQGYSPLH
V gene: TRBV4-3
J gene: TRBJ1-6
D gene: NA

CDR3 protein: ASSTGTAYNEQF
V gene: TRBV7-9
J gene: TRBJ2-1
D gene: TRBD1

CDR3 protein: ASRDRGPGDTGELF
V gene: TRBV4-3
J gene: TRBJ2-2
D gene: TRBD1

CDR3 protein: ASCRLGSNEQF
V gene: TRBV12-3/TRBV12-4
J gene: TRBJ2-1
D gene: NA

CDR3 protein: ASSPWVGTDTQY
V gene: TRBV7-9
J gene: TRBJ2-3
D gene: NA

CDR3 protein: ASSLGETNEQY
V gene: TRBV2
J gene: TRBJ2-7
D gene: NA

CDR3 protein: ASSPTDETQY
V gene: TRBV6-2/TRBV6-3
J gene: TRBJ2-5
D gene: NA

CDR3 protein: AWSVLGQGSNQPQH
V gene: TRBV30
J gene: TRBJ1-5
D gene: NA

CDR3 protein: ASSYSGAPNYGYT
V gene: TRBV6-6
J gene: TRBJ1-2
D gene: NA

CDR3 protein: ATSGAGGASYEQY
V gene: TRBV24-1
J gene: TRBJ2-7
D gene: TRBD1

CDR3 protein: SSRARAYGYT
V gene: TRBV20-1
J gene: TRBJ1-2
D gene: NA

CDR3 protein: ASSINRASTEAF
V gene: TRBV19
J gene: TRBJ1-1
D gene: NA

CDR3 protein: ASSLIGRYSNQPQH
V gene: TRBV7-3
J gene: TRBJ1-5
D gene: NA

CDR3 protein: ASRLGTGSYEQY
V gene: TRBV12-3/TRBV12-4
J gene: TRBJ2-7
D gene: NA

CDR3 protein: AFLMKGVADQPQH
V gene: TRBV30
J gene: TRBJ1-5
D gene: NA